The 27 T cell receptor beta chains below all came from one sample that was sequenced in a study of T cell responses to AZD1222 COVID-19 vaccine. Produced via immunoSEQ multiplex PCR; TCRdb's table is partial and in-frame only. Of fewer than 95,000 clones in the sample, 85% to 90% were seen once. Here the sequenced sample was peripheral blood, taken on day 0 of AZD1222 vaccination. The receptors shown here come from an adult in good health.

The rearrangement links TRBV6-2 or TRBV6-3 to TRBJ2-7, with D perhaps matching TRBD1 (5 bases). Germline CDR1 MNHEY, CDR2 SVGEGT. V lost 6 bases to trimming and J lost 2 bases, with 17 bases between them. CDR3 length equals 15 residues. The CDR3 reads CASSQGLVFAYEQYF. DNA of the CDR3: TGTGCCAGCAGCCAGGGTCTGGTTTTCGCCTACGAGCAGTACTTC.

This sequence joins TRBV5-1 and TRBJ2-7; the D gene is possibly TRBD1 (5 bases). The V end was cut by 1 base, the J end by 1 base, with 15 bases between. Germline CDR1 reads SGHRS; CDR2 reads YFSETQ. There are 16 residues in the CDR3. The CDR3 DNA reads TGCGCCAGCAGCTTGAGTTCCACCACAGGTTCCTACGAGCAGTACTTC. Amino acids: CASSLSSTTGSYEQYF. The full variable domain, completed using reference TRBV5-1 and TRBJ2-7, is KAGVTQTPRYLIKTRGQQVTLSCSPISGHRSVSWYQQTPGQGLQFLFEYFSETQRNKGNFPGRFSGRQFSNSRSEMNVSTLELGDSALYLCASSLSSTTGSYEQYFGPGTRLTVT.

The genes are TRBV19 and TRBJ2-7; 8 nucleotides agree with TRBD2. The germline V gene has CDR1 LNHDA and CDR2 SQIVND (reference sequence). The CDR3 loop spans 16 amino acids. The junction had 9 bases not matched to a gene; V was cut back by 3 bases and J by 2 bases. CDR3 region: CASSIPSGRQTYEQYF. CDR3 nucleotides: TGTGCCAGTAGTATTCCGAGCGGGAGACAAACCTACGAGCAGTACTTC.

The chain has TRBV4-3 and TRBJ2-1, with TRBD2 as a possible D gene (6 bases). The germline V gene has CDR1 LGHNA and CDR2 YSLEER. The ends were cut back, 4 bases at V and 5 bases at J, with 18 bases in the middle. This CDR3 is built from 16 residues. CDR3 coding DNA: TGCGCCAGCAGCCTGGGACTTCCCCTAAGCGACAATGAGCAGTTCTTC. It codes for CASSLGLPLSDNEQFF.

The V gene is TRBV9, the J gene TRBJ1-1; unclear D gene. The CDR3 totals 13 residues. The germline V gene encodes CDR1 SGDLS and CDR2 YYNGEE. Trimming removed 0 bases from V and 3 bases from J, with 6 bases in between. For the CDR3, the DNA is TGTGCCAGCAGCGTAGAGGGTTACACTGAAGCTTTCTTT. Translating it yields CASSVEGYTEAFF.

The chain links TRBV28 to TRBJ1-5, with D possibly matching TRBD1 (5 bases). V lost 10 bases and J lost 5, with 24 bases in between. The CDR3 is 16 amino acids. Germline loops: CDR1 MDHEN, CDR2 SYDVKM. CDR3 in amino acids: CAKAQAPRGGDQPQHF. CDR3 nucleotide sequence: TGTGCCAAGGCTCAGGCCCCTCGGGGGGGAGATCAGCCCCAGCATTTT.

This clone was recorded only once. The chain is built from TRBV9 and TRBJ2-3; tentative D call: TRBD1 (6 bases). Looked up from germline, CDR1 is SGDLS and CDR2 is YYNGEE. CDR3 length equals 15 residues. Trimming cost V 2 bases and J 4 bases, with 14 bases left between them. The DNA of the CDR3 is TGTGCCAGCAGCGTGTCGGGCAGGGGATCAGATACGCAGTATTTT. Its protein is CASSVSGRGSDTQYF.

The rearrangement joins TRBV29-1 to TRBJ2-3; possible D gene TRBD1, 5 bases. This CDR3 spans 12 amino acids. Per the germline V gene, CDR1 is SQVTM and CDR2 is ANQGSEA. Trimming shortened V by 5 bases and J by 0 bases, and 6 bases separated the two germline ends. Written as DNA, the CDR3 is TGCAGCGTTCGACAGAGCACAGATACGCAGTATTTT. It translates to CSVRQSTDTQYF.

The rearrangement links TRBV6-5 to TRBJ2-5, with D perhaps being TRBD1 or TRBD2 (5 bases each). Germline assignment: CDR1 MNHEY and CDR2 SVGAGI. The CDR3 length is 15 residues. V shed 5 bases and J shed 5 bases, with 18 bases lying between them. As DNA, the CDR3 is TGTGCCAGCAGTAAGGGACGGTATTATATCGAGACCCAGTACTTC. Translating it yields CASSKGRYYIETQYF.

A single count supports this clone. This sequence joins TRBV19 and TRBJ1-5, with TRBD1 as a possible D gene (5 bases). Germline-derived CDR1 and CDR2 are LNHDA and SQIVND (reference sequence). The germline V and J ends were trimmed by 5 bases and 0 bases, with 8 bases remaining between them. The CDR3 totals 14 residues. The CDR3 sequence: CASSPTASNQPQHF. In DNA, the CDR3 is TGTGCCAGTAGTCCGACAGCTAGCAATCAGCCCCAGCATTTT.

The rearrangement links TRBV18 to TRBJ1-3, with D uncertain. The CDR3 covers 16 residues. Germline V gene data show CDR1 as KGHSH and CDR2 as LQKENI. Deletions cut 2 bases from V and 2 bases from J, with 13 bases between. CDR3 DNA sequence: TGTGCCAGCTCACCAACTGAGACCCGGACTGGAAACACCATATATTTT. It yields the protein CASSPTETRTGNTIYF.

The V call is TRBV24-1, the J call TRBJ2-1, with 9 bases aligning to TRBD2. Germline V gives CDR1 KGHDR, CDR2 SFDVKD. The CDR3 spans 15 residues. Trimming removed 5 bases from V and 2 bases from J; junction bases left unmatched: 3. The CDR3 DNA reads TGTGCCACCAGTGTTAGGACTAGCGCCTACAATGAGCAGTTCTTC. It translates to CATSVRTSAYNEQFF.

The rearrangement uses TRBV6-2 or TRBV6-3 and TRBJ2-1; 8 bases align to TRBD2. The CDR3 sequence is 16 residues long. With V trimmed by 2 bases and J by 7 bases, 10 bases remained unmatched. Germline CDR1 reads MNHEY; CDR2 reads SVGEGT. The CDR3 here is CASSYVAGGSKNEQFF. The CDR3 region has the DNA TGTGCCAGCAGTTACGTGGCGGGAGGTAGTAAGAATGAGCAGTTCTTC.

The rearrangement links TRBV6-5 to TRBJ1-4; no reliable D call. The CDR3 extends over 14 amino acids. Germline V gene lookup returns CDR1 MNHEY and CDR2 SVGAGI. Trimming took off 6 bases at V and 0 bases at J, with 8 bases between the two ends. CDR3 region: CASRYTTTNEKLFF. CDR3 nucleotides: TGTGCCAGCAGGTACACGACAACTAATGAAAAACTGTTTTTT.

In this sample, this clone turned up a few times. V usage is TRBV18 and J usage is TRBJ1-2; D may be TRBD1 (5 bases). Deletions cut 4 bases from V and 2 bases from J, with 8 bases between. The CDR3 runs 13 residues. The germline gives CDR1 KGHSH, CDR2 LQKENI. The CDR3 reads CASSRDSNYGYTF. In DNA, the CDR3 is TGTGCCAGCTCACGAGACAGCAACTATGGCTACACCTTC. Full variable domain (outside the CDR3, taken from reference TRBV18 and TRBJ1-2): NAGVMQNPRHLVRRRGQEARLRCSPMKGHSHVYWYRQLPEEGLKFMVYLQKENIIDESGMPKERFSAEFPKEGPSILRIQQVVRGDSAAYFCASSRDSNYGYTFGSGTRLTVV.

DNA for the CDR3: TGTGCCAGCCGGGAGGGCCTCTACAATGAGCAGTTCTTC. This gives the protein CASREGLYNEQFF. The chain couples TRBV6-6 to TRBJ2-1; 8 bases are a match to TRBD2. V was clipped by 8 bases and J by 3 bases; unmatched bases: 3. CDR1 and CDR2 from the germline V gene are MNHNY and SVGAGI (reference sequence). The CDR3 is made up of 13 amino acids.

V is TRBV6-5 and J is TRBJ2-5, with D unresolved. Trimming cost V 4 bases and J 9 bases, with 15 bases left between them. This CDR3 region has 13 residues. Germline V gene data show CDR1 as MNHEY and CDR2 as SVGAGI. The CDR3 coding sequence is TGTGCCAGCAGTTCCGACGGGCTTCAGCCCCAGTACTTC. Its protein product is CASSSDGLQPQYF.

V and J are TRBV11-2 and TRBJ2-6; unclear D gene. This CDR3 has 14 amino acids. V was pared by 0 bases and J by 8 bases, with 8 bases between. Germline V lookup: CDR1 SGHAT, CDR2 FQNNGV. CDR3 residues: CASSLDWTSNVLTF. Written as DNA, the CDR3 is TGTGCCAGCAGCTTAGATTGGACCTCCAACGTCCTGACTTTC.

This rearrangement joins TRBV9 to TRBJ2-1; D is perhaps TRBD2 (5 bases). CDR3 size: 11 residues. Trimming took off 5 bases at V and 6 bases at J, with 6 bases between the two ends. Germline V gene data show CDR1 as SGDLS and CDR2 as YYNGEE. The CDR3 here is CASRSGNEQFF. Here the CDR3 DNA reads TGTGCCAGCAGGAGCGGCAATGAGCAGTTCTTC.

The V and J genes are TRBV30 and TRBJ1-2, with 9 positions matching TRBD1. The trim removed 1 base at V and 0 bases at J, leaving 9 bases unmatched. CDR1 GTSNPN and CDR2 SVGIG come from the germline V gene (reference sequence). The CDR3 consists of 17 residues. CDR3 nucleotide sequence: TGTGCCTGGAGTGGTTCGGGACAGGGCAAGGCTAACTATGGCTACACCTTC. Its protein is CAWSGSGQGKANYGYTF.

The CDR3 spells CASSPSGAGGNEQYF. The CDR3 DNA reads as TGTGCCAGCAGCCCCTCCGGGGCAGGGGGCAACGAGCAGTACTTC. The chain carries TRBV14 and TRBJ2-7, with 8 positions matching TRBD1. CDR1 SGHDN and CDR2 FVKESK come from the germline V gene. CDR3 length: 15 residues. V was pared by 4 bases and J by 5 bases, with 10 bases of the junction left unmatched.

This clone has just one count. The rearrangement uses TRBV11-2 and TRBJ2-5; TRBD2 matches at 9 bases. This CDR3 has 15 residues. The germline gives CDR1 SGHAT, CDR2 FQNNGV. The ends lost 3 bases at V and 4 bases at J; junction bases unmatched: 6. The DNA for the CDR3 is TGTGCCAGCAGCTTTGGGCGGGAGGGCCGAGAGACCCAGTACTTC. This translates into CASSFGREGRETQYF.

The rearrangement joins TRBV29-1 to TRBJ1-3; D is unclear. The V and J ends lost 1 base and 0 bases respectively, with 13 bases between them. The CDR3 consists of 16 residues. Germline lookup yields CDR1 SQVTM and CDR2 ANQGSEA. This chain's CDR3 is CSVEALSKGSGNTIYF. CDR3 DNA: TGCAGCGTTGAAGCACTTTCAAAGGGCTCTGGAAACACCATATATTTT.

V and J are TRBV2 and TRBJ2-3; tentative D call: TRBD2 (7 bases). The germline V gene has CDR1 SNHLY and CDR2 FYNNEI. The CDR3 covers 14 residues. Trimming stripped 0 bases from V and 4 bases from J, with 8 bases between. CDR3 region: CASSEAGGPDTQYF. The CDR3 DNA is TGTGCCAGCAGTGAAGCGGGGGGGCCAGATACGCAGTATTTT.

In this sample, this clone turned up once. This CDR3 reads CASSVDRGDTDTQYF. CDR3 in DNA: TGTGCCAGCAGCGTAGACAGGGGGGACACAGATACGCAGTATTTT. The chain couples TRBV9 to TRBJ2-3, with 8 bases aligning to TRBD1. The CDR3 is made up of 15 amino acids. The junction had 2 bases not matched to a gene; V was cut back by 0 bases and J by 2 bases. The V gene's germline CDR1 is SGDLS and CDR2 YYNGEE.

In DNA form, the CDR3 reads TGTGCCAGCAGTTACGGGCGGGAGCAGTTCTTC. This gives the protein CASSYGREQFF. The chain has TRBV6-5 and TRBJ2-1; no clear D gene. This CDR3 spans 11 amino acids. Germline CDR1 is MNHEY and CDR2 is SVGAGI. V was clipped by 2 bases and J by 10 bases, with 6 bases between them.

A few counts support this clone. This chain uses TRBV6-4 with TRBJ2-1; tentatively, D is TRBD1 (8 bases). V was shortened by 3 bases and J by 3 bases, with 15 bases between the two germline ends. Germline V gene sequence: CDR1 MRHNA, CDR2 SNTAGT. CDR3 size: 16 residues. DNA for the CDR3: TGTGCCAGCAGTGAACAGGGGGGGTCAGGCTACAATGAGCAGTTCTTC. Translation gives CASSEQGGSGYNEQFF.